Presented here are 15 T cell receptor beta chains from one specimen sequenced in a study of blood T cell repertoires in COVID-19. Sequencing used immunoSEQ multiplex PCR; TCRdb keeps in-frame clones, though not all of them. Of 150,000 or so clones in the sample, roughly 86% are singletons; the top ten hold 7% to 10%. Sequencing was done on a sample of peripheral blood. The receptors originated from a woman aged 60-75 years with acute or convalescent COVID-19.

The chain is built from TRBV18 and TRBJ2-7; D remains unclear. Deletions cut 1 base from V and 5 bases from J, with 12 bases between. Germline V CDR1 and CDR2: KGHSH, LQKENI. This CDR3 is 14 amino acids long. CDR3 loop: CASSPLGRLDEQYF. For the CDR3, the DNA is TGTGCCAGCTCACCACTAGGCAGGCTCGACGAGCAGTACTTC.

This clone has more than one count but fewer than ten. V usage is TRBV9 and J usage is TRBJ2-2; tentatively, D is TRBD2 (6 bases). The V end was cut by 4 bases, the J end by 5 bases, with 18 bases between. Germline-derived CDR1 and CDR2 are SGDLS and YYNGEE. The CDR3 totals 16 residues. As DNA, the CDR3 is TGTGCCAGCAGCCCTGCGGGGCTGCCCTTTACCGGGGAGCTGTTTTTT. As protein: CASSPAGLPFTGELFF.

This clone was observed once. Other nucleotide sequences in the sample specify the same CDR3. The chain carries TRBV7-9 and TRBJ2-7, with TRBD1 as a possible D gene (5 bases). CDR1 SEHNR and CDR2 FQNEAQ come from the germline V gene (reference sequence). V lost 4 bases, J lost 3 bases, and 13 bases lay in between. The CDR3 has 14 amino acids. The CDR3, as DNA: TGTGCCAGCAGCTCGCTAGAAGACAGCTACGAGCAGTACTTC. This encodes CASSSLEDSYEQYF.

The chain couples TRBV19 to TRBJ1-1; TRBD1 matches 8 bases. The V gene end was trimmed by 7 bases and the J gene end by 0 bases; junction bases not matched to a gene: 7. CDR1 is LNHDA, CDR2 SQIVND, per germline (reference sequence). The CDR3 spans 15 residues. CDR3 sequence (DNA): TGTGCCAGTAACCCCCGGACAGGGTTGAACACTGAAGCTTTCTTT. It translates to CASNPRTGLNTEAFF.

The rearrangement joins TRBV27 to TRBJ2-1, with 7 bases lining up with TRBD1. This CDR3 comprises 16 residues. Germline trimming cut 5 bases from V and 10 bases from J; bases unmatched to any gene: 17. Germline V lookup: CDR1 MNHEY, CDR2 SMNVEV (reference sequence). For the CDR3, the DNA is TGTGCCAGCAGTCCGATGACAGGGCCCTACTTTTTGGAGCAGTTCTTC. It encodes CASSPMTGPYFLEQFF.

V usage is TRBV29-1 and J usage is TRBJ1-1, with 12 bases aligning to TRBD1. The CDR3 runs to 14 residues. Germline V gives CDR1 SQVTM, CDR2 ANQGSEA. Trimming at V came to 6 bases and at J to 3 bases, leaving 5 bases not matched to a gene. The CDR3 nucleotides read TGCAGCGTAGGGACAGGGGGCGCGTACACTGAAGCTTTCTTT. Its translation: CSVGTGGAYTEAFF.

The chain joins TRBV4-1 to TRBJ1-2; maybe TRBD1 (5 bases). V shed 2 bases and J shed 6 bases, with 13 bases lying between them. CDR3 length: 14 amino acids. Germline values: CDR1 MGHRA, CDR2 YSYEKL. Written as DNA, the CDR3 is TGCGCCAGCAGCCAACCCAAGTCAGGGAATGGCTACACCTTC. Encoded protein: CASSQPKSGNGYTF.

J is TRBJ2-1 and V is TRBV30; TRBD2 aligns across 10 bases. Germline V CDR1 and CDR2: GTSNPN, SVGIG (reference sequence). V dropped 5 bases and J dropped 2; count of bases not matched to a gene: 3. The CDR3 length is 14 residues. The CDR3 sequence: CAWVAGGPYNEQFF. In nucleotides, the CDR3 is TGTGCCTGGGTAGCGGGGGGCCCCTACAATGAGCAGTTCTTC.

CDR3 residues: CASSLRDTNSPLHF. The CDR3 nucleotides read TGTGCCAGCAGCCTCCGGGACACAAATTCACCCCTCCACTTT. This rearrangement joins TRBV28 to TRBJ1-6, with a weak D call TRBD1 (6 bases). V gave up 6 bases and J gave up 7 bases, with 13 bases separating them. This CDR3 has 14 residues. Per the germline V gene, CDR1 is MDHEN and CDR2 is SYDVKM. Supplemented by reference TRBV28 and TRBJ1-6, the full variable domain reads DVKVTQSSRYLVKRTGEKVFLECVQDMDHENMFWYRQDPGLGLRLIYFSYDVKMKEKGDIPEGYSVSREKKERFSLILESASTNQTSMYLCASSLRDTNSPLHFGNGTRLTVT.

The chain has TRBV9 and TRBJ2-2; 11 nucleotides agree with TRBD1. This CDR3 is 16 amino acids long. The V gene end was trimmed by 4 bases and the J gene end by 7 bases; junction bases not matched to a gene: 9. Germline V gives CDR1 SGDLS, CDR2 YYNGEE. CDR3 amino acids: CASSLGTGGAGGELFF. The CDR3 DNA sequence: TGTGCCAGCAGCTTAGGGACAGGGGGAGCGGGCGGGGAGCTGTTTTTT.

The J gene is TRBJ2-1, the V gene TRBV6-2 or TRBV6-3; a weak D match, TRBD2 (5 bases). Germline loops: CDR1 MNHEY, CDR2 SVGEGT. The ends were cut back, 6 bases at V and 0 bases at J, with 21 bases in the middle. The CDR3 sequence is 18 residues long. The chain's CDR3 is CASSFPPERPSSYNEQFF. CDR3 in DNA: TGTGCCAGCAGCTTCCCCCCGGAGCGGCCAAGCTCCTACAATGAGCAGTTCTTC.

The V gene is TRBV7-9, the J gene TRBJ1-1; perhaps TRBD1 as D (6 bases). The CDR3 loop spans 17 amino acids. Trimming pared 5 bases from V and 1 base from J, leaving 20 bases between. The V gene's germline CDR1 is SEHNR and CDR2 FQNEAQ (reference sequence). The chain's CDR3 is CASSPTGFQMSNTEAFF. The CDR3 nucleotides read TGTGCCAGCAGCCCAACAGGGTTCCAAATGTCGAACACTGAAGCTTTCTTT.

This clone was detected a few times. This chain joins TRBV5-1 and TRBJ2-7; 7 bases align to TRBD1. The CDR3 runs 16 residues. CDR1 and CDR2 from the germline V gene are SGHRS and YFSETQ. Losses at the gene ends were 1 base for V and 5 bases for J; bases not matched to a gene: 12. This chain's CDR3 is CASSLSRGQRSHEQYF. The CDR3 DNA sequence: TGCGCCAGCAGCTTGAGCCGGGGACAGAGGAGCCACGAGCAGTACTTC. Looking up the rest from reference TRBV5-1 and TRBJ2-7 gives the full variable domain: KAGVTQTPRYLIKTRGQQVTLSCSPISGHRSVSWYQQTPGQGLQFLFEYFSETQRNKGNFPGRFSGRQFSNSRSEMNVSTLELGDSALYLCASSLSRGQRSHEQYFGPGTRLTVT.

The chain's CDR3 is CASSTTVYEQYF. CDR3 DNA: TGTGCCAGCAGTACCACAGTGTACGAGCAGTACTTC. This rearrangement joins TRBV6-5 to TRBJ2-7; D is uncertain. V lost 5 bases to trimming and J lost 4 bases, with 9 bases between them. CDR3 length: 12 amino acids. Germline CDR1 and CDR2: MNHEY and SVGAGI.

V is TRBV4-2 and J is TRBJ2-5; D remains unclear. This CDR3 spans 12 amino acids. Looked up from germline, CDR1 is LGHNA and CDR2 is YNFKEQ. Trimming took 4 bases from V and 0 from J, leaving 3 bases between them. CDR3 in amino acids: CASSRDQETQYF. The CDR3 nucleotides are TGTGCCAGCAGCCGCGACCAAGAGACCCAGTACTTC.